This T cell receptor (beta chain) was observed in a study of shared clonotypes between healthy human individuals. General study points: As a rule, naive subsets had a larger estimated richness than memory subsets. Several donors held around 5% of naive CD4 clonotypes in common.

As processed by the authors: Because ImmunoSEQ provided only junction sequences with no quality scores, the filtering differed. Data came from immunoSEQ multiplex PCR; TCRdb stores just in-frame clones and leaves some out. From that table come the V and J calls and clone size; the DNA was used to work out D and trimming. This table holds around 620,000 clones, approximately 95% found once. Trimming stripped 5 bases from V and 8 bases from J, with 15 bases between. The germline V gene has CDR1 SGHAT and CDR2 FQDESV (reference sequence). CDR3 size: 13 residues. As to this clone: Its antigen is not identified.

Selected positively for CCR7 and CD45RO-negative, naive CD8 cells excluded terminally differentiated effector memory CD45RA+ cells. The chain joins TRBV11-1 to TRBJ1-2, with unresolved D. The sequenced sample was naive CD8+ T cells sorted from blood. The sequence was obtained from a woman under 40 in good health. The CDR3 is CASSPNGIGGYTF. The CDR3 nucleotides are TGTGCCAGCAGCCCCAACGGCATCGGGGGCTACACCTTC.